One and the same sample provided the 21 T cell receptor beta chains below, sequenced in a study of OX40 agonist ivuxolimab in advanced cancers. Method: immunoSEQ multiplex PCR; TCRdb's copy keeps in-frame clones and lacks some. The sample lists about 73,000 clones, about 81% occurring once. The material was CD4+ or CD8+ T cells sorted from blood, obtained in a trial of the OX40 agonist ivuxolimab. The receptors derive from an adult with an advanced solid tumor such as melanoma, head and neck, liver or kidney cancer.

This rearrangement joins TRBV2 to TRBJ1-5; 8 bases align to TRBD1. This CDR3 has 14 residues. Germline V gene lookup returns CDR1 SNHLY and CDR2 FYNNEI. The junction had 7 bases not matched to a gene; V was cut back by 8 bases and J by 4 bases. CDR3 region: CASQTGTGNQPQHF. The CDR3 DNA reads TGTGCCAGCCAAACGGGGACAGGTAATCAGCCCCAGCATTTT.

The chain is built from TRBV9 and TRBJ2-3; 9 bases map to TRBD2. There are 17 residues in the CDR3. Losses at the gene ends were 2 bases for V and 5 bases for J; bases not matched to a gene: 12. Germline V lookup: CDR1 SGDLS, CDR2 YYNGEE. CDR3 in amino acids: CASSVAPGGGAGDTQYF. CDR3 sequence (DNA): TGTGCCAGCAGCGTGGCCCCCGGCGGGGGGGCCGGAGATACGCAGTATTTT.

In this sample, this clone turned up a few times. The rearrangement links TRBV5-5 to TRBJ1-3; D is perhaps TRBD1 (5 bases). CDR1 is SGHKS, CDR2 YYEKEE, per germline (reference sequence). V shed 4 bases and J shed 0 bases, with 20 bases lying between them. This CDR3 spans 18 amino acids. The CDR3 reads CASSARAQGMGSGNTIYF. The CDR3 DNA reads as TGTGCCAGCAGCGCACGGGCCCAGGGAATGGGCTCTGGAAACACCATATATTTT.

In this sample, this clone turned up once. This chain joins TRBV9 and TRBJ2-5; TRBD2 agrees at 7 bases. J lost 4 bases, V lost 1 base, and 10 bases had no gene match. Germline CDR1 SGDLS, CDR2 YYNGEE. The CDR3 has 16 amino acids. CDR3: CASSVMGREGGETQYF. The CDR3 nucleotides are TGTGCCAGCAGCGTAATGGGTAGGGAGGGTGGAGAGACCCAGTACTTC.

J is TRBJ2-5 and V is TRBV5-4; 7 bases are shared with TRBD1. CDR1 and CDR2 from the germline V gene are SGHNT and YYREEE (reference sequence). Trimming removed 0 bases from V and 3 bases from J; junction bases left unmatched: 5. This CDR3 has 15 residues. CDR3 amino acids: CASSLGQGNKETQYF. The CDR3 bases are TGTGCCAGCAGCTTGGGACAGGGTAATAAAGAGACCCAGTACTTC.

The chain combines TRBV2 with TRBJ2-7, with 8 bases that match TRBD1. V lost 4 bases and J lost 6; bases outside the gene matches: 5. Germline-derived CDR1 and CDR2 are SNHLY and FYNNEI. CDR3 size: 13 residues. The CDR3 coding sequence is TGTGCCAGCAGTGTCGGCAGGGGGCGCGAGCAGTACTTC. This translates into CASSVGRGREQYF.

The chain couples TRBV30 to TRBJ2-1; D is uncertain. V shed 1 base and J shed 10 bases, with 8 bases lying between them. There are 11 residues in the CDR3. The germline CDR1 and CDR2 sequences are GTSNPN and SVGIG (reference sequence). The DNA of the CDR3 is TGTGCCTGGAGTGGGCGGCTAGAGCAGTTCTTC. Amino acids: CAWSGRLEQFF.

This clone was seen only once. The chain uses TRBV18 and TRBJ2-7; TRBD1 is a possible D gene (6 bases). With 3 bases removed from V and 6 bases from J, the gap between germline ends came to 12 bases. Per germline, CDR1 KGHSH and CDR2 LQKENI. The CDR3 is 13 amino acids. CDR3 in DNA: TGTGCCAGCTCACCGCAGGGACAACTCGAGCAGTACTTC. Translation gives CASSPQGQLEQYF.

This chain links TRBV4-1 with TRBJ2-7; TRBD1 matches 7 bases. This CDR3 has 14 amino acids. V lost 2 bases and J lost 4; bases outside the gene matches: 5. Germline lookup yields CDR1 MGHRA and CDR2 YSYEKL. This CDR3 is CASSQRQGDYEQYF. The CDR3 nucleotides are TGCGCCAGCAGCCAACGGCAGGGGGATTACGAGCAGTACTTC.

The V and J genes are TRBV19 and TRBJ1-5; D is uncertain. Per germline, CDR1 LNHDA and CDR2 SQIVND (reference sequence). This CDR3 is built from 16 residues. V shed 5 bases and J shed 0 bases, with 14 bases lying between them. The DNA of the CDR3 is TGTGCCAGTAGTCCAGCAGGAGGGTATAGCAATCAGCCCCAGCATTTT. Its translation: CASSPAGGYSNQPQHF.

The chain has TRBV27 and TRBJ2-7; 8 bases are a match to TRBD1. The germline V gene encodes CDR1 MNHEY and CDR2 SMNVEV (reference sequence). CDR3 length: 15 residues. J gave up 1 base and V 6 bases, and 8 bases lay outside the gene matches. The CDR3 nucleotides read TGTGCCAGCAGCCCGCTATGGACAGGGTCCTACGAGCAGTACTTC. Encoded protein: CASSPLWTGSYEQYF.

DNA of the CDR3: TGCGCCAGCAGGGGAGGGTTAGTAGATACGCAGTATTTT. Its translation is CASRGGLVDTQYF. J is TRBJ2-3 and V is TRBV4-3; 7 bases match TRBD2. This CDR3 is 13 amino acids long. V trimming: 6 bases; J trimming: 5 bases; junction bases outside the gene matches: 5. Per the germline V gene, CDR1 is LGHNA and CDR2 is YSLEER.

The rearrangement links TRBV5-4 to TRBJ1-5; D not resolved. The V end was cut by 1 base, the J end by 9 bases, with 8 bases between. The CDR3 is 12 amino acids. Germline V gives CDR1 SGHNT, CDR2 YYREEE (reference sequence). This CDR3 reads CASSLNYGPQHF. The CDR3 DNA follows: TGTGCCAGCAGCTTGAACTATGGGCCCCAGCATTTT.

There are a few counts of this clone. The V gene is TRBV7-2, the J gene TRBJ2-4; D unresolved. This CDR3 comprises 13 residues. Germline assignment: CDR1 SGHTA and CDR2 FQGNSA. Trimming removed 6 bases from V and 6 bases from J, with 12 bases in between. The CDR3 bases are TGTGCCAGCAGGGAGAGGACGGGAAACATTCAGTACTTC. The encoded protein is CASRERTGNIQYF.

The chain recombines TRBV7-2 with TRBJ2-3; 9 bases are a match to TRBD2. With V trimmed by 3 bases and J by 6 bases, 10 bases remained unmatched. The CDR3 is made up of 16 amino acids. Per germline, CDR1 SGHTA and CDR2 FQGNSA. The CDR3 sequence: CASSFLLAGVADTQYF. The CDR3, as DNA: TGTGCCAGCAGCTTCCTTTTAGCGGGGGTGGCTGATACGCAGTATTTT.

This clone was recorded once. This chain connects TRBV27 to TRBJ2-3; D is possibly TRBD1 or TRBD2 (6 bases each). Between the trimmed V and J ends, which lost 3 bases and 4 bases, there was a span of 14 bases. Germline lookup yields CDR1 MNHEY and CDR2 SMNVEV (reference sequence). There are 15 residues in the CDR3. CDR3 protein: CASSLVGGPPDTQYF. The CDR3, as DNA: TGTGCCAGCAGTTTGGTCGGGGGCCCACCAGATACGCAGTATTTT.

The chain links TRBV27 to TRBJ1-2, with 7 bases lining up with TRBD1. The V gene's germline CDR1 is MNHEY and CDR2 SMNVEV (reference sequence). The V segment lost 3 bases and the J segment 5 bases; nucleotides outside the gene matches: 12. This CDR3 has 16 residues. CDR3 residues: CASSFADRVGGYGYTF. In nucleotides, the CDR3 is TGTGCCAGCAGTTTTGCAGACAGGGTTGGCGGGTATGGCTACACCTTC.

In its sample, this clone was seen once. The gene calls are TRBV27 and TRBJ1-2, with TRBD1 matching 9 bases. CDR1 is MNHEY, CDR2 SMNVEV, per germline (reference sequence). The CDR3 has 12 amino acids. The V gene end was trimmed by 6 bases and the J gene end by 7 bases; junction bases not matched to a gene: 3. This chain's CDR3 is CASSRQGGGYTF. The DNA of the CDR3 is TGTGCCAGCAGCAGACAGGGGGGTGGCTACACCTTC.

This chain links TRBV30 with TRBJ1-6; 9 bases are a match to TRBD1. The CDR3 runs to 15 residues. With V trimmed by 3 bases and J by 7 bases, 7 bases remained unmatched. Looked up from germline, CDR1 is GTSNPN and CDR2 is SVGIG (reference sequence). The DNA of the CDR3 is TGTGCCTGGAGCGGGACAGGGATGGTGAATTCACCCCTCCACTTT. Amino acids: CAWSGTGMVNSPLHF.

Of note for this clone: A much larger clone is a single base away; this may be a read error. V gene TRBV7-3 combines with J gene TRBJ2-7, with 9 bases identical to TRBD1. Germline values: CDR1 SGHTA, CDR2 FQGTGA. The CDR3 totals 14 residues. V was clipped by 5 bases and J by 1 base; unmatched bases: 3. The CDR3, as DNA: TGTGCCAGCAGCCCCGGGACAGGGTCCTACGAGCAGTACTTC. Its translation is CASSPGTGSYEQYF. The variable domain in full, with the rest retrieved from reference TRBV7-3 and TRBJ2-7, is GAGVSQTPSNKVTEKGKYVELRCDPISGHTALYWYRQSLGQGPEFLIYFQGTGAADDSGLPNDRFFAVRPEGSVSTLKIQRTERGDSAVYLCASSPGTGSYEQYFGPGTRLTVT.

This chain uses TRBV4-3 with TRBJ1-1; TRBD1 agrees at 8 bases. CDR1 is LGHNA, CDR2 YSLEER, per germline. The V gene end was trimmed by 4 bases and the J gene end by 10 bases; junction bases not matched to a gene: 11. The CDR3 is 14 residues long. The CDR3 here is CASSLGQGSSGAFF. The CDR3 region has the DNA TGCGCCAGCAGCCTTGGACAGGGCTCATCTGGAGCTTTCTTT.